Presented here are 23 T cell receptor beta chains from one specimen sequenced in a study of PD-1 blockade in classical Hodgkin lymphoma. Repertoires were generated with immunoSEQ multiplex PCR, while TCRdb's copy carries only in-frame clones and drops some. The data contain around 34,000 clones, 76% of them seen just once; the ten biggest clones take up 16%. Every patient had relapsed following autologous stem cell transplantation, and cohorts differed in brentuximab vedotin exposure. The input for sequencing was peripheral blood mononuclear cells (PBMCs), taken before the second cycle of nivolumab. All receptors come from a human donor with classical Hodgkin lymphoma.

This clone was seen more than once but under ten times. The chain links TRBV12-5 to TRBJ2-7; D call uncertain. V gave up 6 bases and J gave up 2 bases, with 11 bases separating them. The CDR3 extends over 13 amino acids. Germline CDR1 and CDR2: LGHNT and FRNRAP. This CDR3 is CASGSDFTYEQYF. The CDR3 DNA follows: TGTGCTAGTGGATCGGATTTCACCTACGAGCAGTACTTC.

The rearrangement joins TRBV7-9 to TRBJ2-3; 16 bases map to TRBD2. The germline V gene has CDR1 SEHNR and CDR2 FQNEAQ (reference sequence). There are 18 residues in the CDR3. The V and J ends lost 3 bases and 1 base, in that order; junction bases with no gene match: 4. CDR3 nucleotide sequence: TGTGCCAGCAGCTTGGGGACTAGCGGGGGGGCCGGCACAGATACGCAGTATTTT. It yields the protein CASSLGTSGGAGTDTQYF.

Details on this clone: This could be a read error, since a much larger clone is one nucleotide away. The sample carries other DNA sequences with the same CDR3. This chain links TRBV9 with TRBJ2-2; TRBD1 matches 9 bases. In germline, CDR1 is SGDLS, CDR2 YYNGEE. The CDR3 consists of 15 residues. This CDR3 reads CASSVETGGLGELFF. The CDR3 DNA follows: TGTGCCAGCAGCGTTGAGACAGGGGGTCTCGGGGAACTGTTTTTT.

J is TRBJ2-2 and V is TRBV4-3; D unclear. The CDR3 has 14 residues. The germline V gene encodes CDR1 LGHNA and CDR2 YSLEER. Trimming cost V 0 bases and J 6 bases, with 8 bases left between them. The CDR3 reads CASSQEEVPGELFF. The CDR3 DNA is TGCGCCAGCAGCCAAGAAGAGGTACCCGGGGAGCTGTTTTTT.

J is TRBJ2-3 and V is TRBV5-6; 10 bases map to TRBD2. Germline trimming cut 0 bases from V and 5 bases from J; bases unmatched to any gene: 6. Germline V lookup: CDR1 SGHDT, CDR2 YYEEEE. The CDR3 covers 16 residues. The CDR3 protein is CASSLVGLAGVDTQYF. The CDR3 DNA reads as TGTGCCAGCAGCTTGGTTGGCCTAGCGGGGGTAGATACGCAGTATTTT.

The V call is TRBV19, the J call TRBJ2-5, with 8 bases matching TRBD1. V lost 1 base to trimming and J lost 5 bases; unmatched junction nucleotides: 6. The CDR3 consists of 15 residues. Germline lookup yields CDR1 LNHDA and CDR2 SQIVND (reference sequence). CDR3 protein: CASSIGQGIVETQYF. CDR3 DNA sequence: TGTGCCAGTAGTATAGGACAGGGGATTGTTGAGACCCAGTACTTC.

J is TRBJ1-6 and V is TRBV7-9; the D gene is possibly TRBD1 (6 bases). The ends were cut back, 5 bases at V and 8 bases at J, with 13 bases in the middle. Germline loops: CDR1 SEHNR, CDR2 FQNEAQ (reference sequence). The CDR3 covers 14 residues. The CDR3 bases are TGTGCCAGCAGCCTTTCACGGACAGATTCACCCCTCCACTTT. Encoded protein: CASSLSRTDSPLHF.

This clone was seen only a few times. The chain is built from TRBV19 and TRBJ1-1, with a tentative D call TRBD1 (6 bases). The germline CDR1 and CDR2 sequences are LNHDA and SQIVND (reference sequence). V lost 8 bases, J lost 4 bases, and 20 bases lay in between. The CDR3 has 15 amino acids. The CDR3 region is CASDTPGERFTEAFF. CDR3 sequence (DNA): TGTGCCAGTGATACACCAGGGGAAAGGTTCACTGAAGCTTTCTTT.

This sequence joins TRBV7-9 and TRBJ2-1; TRBD2 aligns across 7 bases. J was trimmed by 7 bases and V by 3 bases; bases with no gene match: 6. The CDR3 runs to 14 residues. Germline-derived CDR1 and CDR2 are SEHNR and FQNEAQ (reference sequence). This chain's CDR3 is CASSFSGASNEQFF. The CDR3 DNA is TGTGCCAGCAGCTTCAGCGGGGCGAGTAATGAGCAGTTCTTC. Combining the CDR3 with reference TRBV7-9 and TRBJ2-1 gives the whole variable domain DTGVSQNPRHKITKRGQNVTFRCDPISEHNRLYWYRQTLGQGPEFLTYFQNEAQLEKSRLLSDRFSAERPKGSFSTLEIQRTEQGDSAMYLCASSFSGASNEQFFGPGTRLTVL.

The CDR3 DNA follows: TGTGCCAGTAGGGGACTAGCGGGGCTCACAGATACGCAGTATTTT. This sequence encodes CASRGLAGLTDTQYF. The gene calls are TRBV19 and TRBJ2-3; 13 bases line up with TRBD2. There are 15 residues in the CDR3. V shed 6 bases and J 2 bases; nucleotides not matched to a gene: 2. CDR1 LNHDA and CDR2 SQIVND come from the germline V gene (reference sequence).

This chain links TRBV5-1 with TRBJ1-1; 7 positions agree with TRBD1. The CDR3 covers 14 residues. Germline CDR1 SGHRS, CDR2 YFSETQ. The V and J ends lost 0 bases and 4 bases, in that order; junction bases with no gene match: 3. The CDR3 protein is CASSLEGASTEAFF. The DNA of the CDR3 is TGCGCCAGCAGCTTGGAGGGGGCAAGCACTGAAGCTTTCTTT.

The J gene is TRBJ2-1, the V gene TRBV23-1; 11 bases line up with TRBD2. TRBV23-1 is known as an ORF, though its function is uncertain. V gave up 4 bases and J gave up 5 bases; unmatched junction bases: 25. The CDR3 covers 22 residues. CDR3 in DNA: TGCGCCAGCAGTCCAAGAAGTTTGGCCGGACAAGTACTAGCGGGGGTAAACAATGAGCAGTTCTTC. The encoded protein is CASSPRSLAGQVLAGVNNEQFF.

The gene calls are TRBV29-1 and TRBJ2-1, with a weak D call TRBD2 (7 bases). CDR3 size: 12 residues. CDR1 is SQVTM, CDR2 ANQGSEA, per germline. The V and J ends lost 3 bases and 9 bases respectively, with 12 bases between them. The CDR3 DNA reads TGCAGCGTTGACGGCGGGGGCGGTGAGCAGTTCTTC. Its protein product is CSVDGGGGEQFF.

The chain is built from TRBV27 and TRBJ2-1, with 9 bases matching TRBD1. CDR3 length equals 15 residues. Germline CDR1 and CDR2: MNHEY and SMNVEV (reference sequence). V trimming: 8 bases; J trimming: 8 bases; junction bases outside the gene matches: 13. The CDR3 region has the DNA TGTGCCAGCTATCTTACCGGGACAGGGCGCCATGAGCAGTTCTTC. It specifies CASYLTGTGRHEQFF.

This clone has more than one count but fewer than ten. J is TRBJ2-7 and V is TRBV6-6, with 12 bases matching TRBD2. Per germline, CDR1 MNHNY and CDR2 SVGAGI (reference sequence). This CDR3 region has 16 residues. V trimming: 7 bases; J trimming: 4 bases; junction bases outside the gene matches: 11. Here the CDR3 DNA reads TGTGCCAGCACTCCCTGGGGACTAGCGGGTTCTTACGAGCAGTACTTC. Its translation is CASTPWGLAGSYEQYF.

The CDR3: CASSLGASGAETQYF. DNA for the CDR3: TGTGCCAGCAGCTTAGGAGCTAGCGGGGCGGAGACCCAGTACTTC. V usage is TRBV11-3 and J usage is TRBJ2-5, with 9 bases fitting TRBD2. The trim removed 1 base at V and 5 bases at J, leaving 5 bases unmatched. The CDR3 sequence is 15 residues long. Germline CDR1 SGHNT, CDR2 YENEEA.

The genes are TRBV4-1 and TRBJ2-3, with TRBD1 matching over 9 bases. With 8 bases clipped from V and 3 bases from J, the junction kept 0 bases outside the gene matches. The germline gives CDR1 MGHRA, CDR2 YSYEKL. CDR3 length equals 12 residues. The CDR3, as DNA: TGCGCCAGCGGACAGGGGACAGATACGCAGTATTTT. Its translation: CASGQGTDTQYF.

This chain uses TRBV11-2 with TRBJ2-2, with TRBD1 matching 10 bases. The length of the CDR3 is 17 residues. Unmatched junction bases numbered 8, after V lost 3 bases and J lost 4 bases. Germline CDR1 and CDR2: SGHAT and FQNNGV. Written as DNA, the CDR3 is TGTGCCAGCAGCTTCCCCCGTGACAGGGGGCGCACCGGGGAGCTGTTTTTT. Amino acids: CASSFPRDRGRTGELFF.

The chain carries TRBV4-2 and TRBJ1-2; no clear D gene. The V end lost 0 bases, the J end lost 4 bases, and 6 bases lay between the germline ends. Germline values: CDR1 LGHNA, CDR2 YNFKEQ. The CDR3 has 13 amino acids. DNA of the CDR3: TGTGCCAGCAGCCAAGAGAAAAGCTATGGCTACACCTTC. Protein sequence: CASSQEKSYGYTF.

In its sample, this clone was seen a few times. The chain carries TRBV27 and TRBJ2-2; perhaps TRBD2 as D (6 bases). The germline gives CDR1 MNHEY, CDR2 SMNVEV (reference sequence). Between the trimmed V and J ends, which lost 8 bases and 6 bases, there was a span of 16 bases. This CDR3 region has 14 residues. The DNA of the CDR3 is TGTGCCAGCCAGGAGCGGGCCTGGGCCGGGGAGCTGTTTTTT. Translated, it gives CASQERAWAGELFF.

The rearrangement uses TRBV6-5 and TRBJ1-2; 7 bases line up with TRBD1. The V gene end was trimmed by 4 bases and the J gene end by 3 bases; junction bases not matched to a gene: 5. Germline V gene sequence: CDR1 MNHEY, CDR2 SVGAGI. The CDR3 runs to 14 residues. CDR3 amino acids: CASSSRQGDYGYTF. The CDR3 coding sequence is TGTGCCAGCAGTTCTCGACAGGGAGACTATGGCTACACCTTC.

This chain links TRBV6-5 with TRBJ2-5; D possibly corresponds to TRBD2 (6 bases). This CDR3 spans 15 amino acids. V gave up 10 bases and J gave up 5 bases, with 23 bases separating them. Germline V gene data show CDR1 as MNHEY and CDR2 as SVGAGI. CDR3 sequence: CATRLSGGGGETQYF. For the CDR3, the DNA is TGTGCCACCCGACTTTCCGGGGGAGGAGGGGAGACCCAGTACTTC.

A single count supports this clone. The chain is built from TRBV27 and TRBJ2-1, with TRBD1 identical over 7 bases. Germline CDR1 is MNHEY and CDR2 is SMNVEV (reference sequence). V dropped 6 bases and J dropped 4; count of bases not matched to a gene: 9. The CDR3 spans 15 residues. This chain's CDR3 is CASSRGQARYNEQFF. CDR3 nucleotides: TGTGCCAGCAGCCGAGGACAGGCCCGGTACAATGAGCAGTTCTTC.